This TCR beta chain was sequenced during a study of T cells in Graves' hyperthyroidism and ophthalmopathy. This clonotype was recorded many times. The antigen remains undetermined. The CDR3 is 14 residues long. Trimming shortened V by 4 bases and J by 0 bases, and 6 bases separated the two germline ends. Germline values: CDR1 SGHTA, CDR2 FQGNSA. The study, taken as a whole, reports: Ophthalmopathy, as predicted by the model, came a median 6.5 months after the prediction.

Amplification of TCR beta CDR3 regions was performed using RNA transcripts as template. An initial round of RT-PCR targeting the TCR CDR3 relied on the HTBI primer set. TCRdb itself ran the multiplex PCR reads through MiXCR, one entry per CDR3 protein. The table records approximately 710,000 distinct CDR3 sequences, 17% of them present only once. The chain links TRBV7-2 to TRBJ1-4; D is ambiguous. This TCR was recovered from a middle-aged man with Graves' hyperthyroidism. Sequencing was carried out using blood. The CDR3 bases are TGTGCCAGCAGCTCGAGGGCAACTAATGAAAAACTGTTTTTT. Translation: CASSSRATNEKLFF.